Shown below are 14 T cell receptor beta chains from a single sample sequenced in a study of T cell responses to AZD1222 COVID-19 vaccine. Sequencing used immunoSEQ multiplex PCR; TCRdb keeps in-frame clones, though not all of them. The repertoire holds 150,000 to 200,000 clones, with 85% to 90% as singletons. The specimen comprised peripheral blood, sampled on day 0 of AZD1222 vaccination. These receptor sequences come from an adult in good health.

The chain recombines TRBV28 with TRBJ1-2; possibly TRBD1 for D (5 bases). The CDR3 runs 12 residues. Deletions cut 5 bases from V and 9 bases from J, with 13 bases between. Germline CDR1 MDHEN, CDR2 SYDVKM. CDR3 bases: TGTGCCAGCAGTCCGGGGACGGGCAGCTACACCTTC. This translates into CASSPGTGSYTF.

The chain combines TRBV5-4 with TRBJ2-1; TRBD1 might be the D (5 bases). V was trimmed by 3 bases and J by 3 bases, leaving 13 bases between them. CDR3 length equals 15 residues. Germline CDR1 and CDR2: SGHNT and YYREEE (reference sequence). CDR3 loop: CASSSGAGLYNEQFF. The CDR3 DNA sequence: TGTGCCAGCAGCTCTGGCGCAGGGCTCTACAATGAGCAGTTCTTC.

The chain carries TRBV28 and TRBJ1-6; D may be TRBD1 (5 bases). The V gene's germline CDR1 is MDHEN and CDR2 SYDVKM. V was pared by 3 bases and J by 5 bases, with 11 bases between. This CDR3 comprises 15 residues. The CDR3 DNA is TGTGCCAGCAGTTTGAGGGGTGGGAATAATTCACCCCTCCACTTT. It is translated as CASSLRGGNNSPLHF.

J is TRBJ1-2 and V is TRBV5-1, with D unresolved. CDR3 length: 14 residues. Between the trimmed V and J ends, which lost 0 bases and 8 bases, there was a span of 14 bases. Germline values: CDR1 SGHRS, CDR2 YFSETQ. CDR3 in amino acids: CASSLGTPELGYTF. CDR3 bases: TGCGCCAGCAGCTTGGGGACGCCTGAACTGGGCTACACCTTC. The variable domain in full, completed from reference TRBV5-1 and TRBJ1-2, reads KAGVTQTPRYLIKTRGQQVTLSCSPISGHRSVSWYQQTPGQGLQFLFEYFSETQRNKGNFPGRFSGRQFSNSRSEMNVSTLELGDSALYLCASSLGTPELGYTFGSGTRLTVV.

The chain employs TRBV27 and TRBJ2-7; D gene unclear. The CDR3 has 11 residues. Germline lookup yields CDR1 MNHEY and CDR2 SMNVEV (reference sequence). The V end was cut by 5 bases, the J end by 4 bases, with 6 bases between. The CDR3 DNA follows: TGTGCCAGCAGTAGCAGGTACGAGCAGTACTTC. Translation: CASSSRYEQYF.

This rearrangement joins TRBV24-1 to TRBJ2-5, with unresolved D. Trimming removed 1 base from V and 1 base from J, with 21 bases in between. This CDR3 contains 19 residues. Germline V gives CDR1 KGHDR, CDR2 SFDVKD. Here the CDR3 DNA reads TGTGCCACCAGTGATTTACCCAGGTGGGCCCGCGACGTCCAAGAGACCCAGTACTTC. It is translated as CATSDLPRWARDVQETQYF.

This chain joins TRBV6-5 and TRBJ1-4; perhaps TRBD1 as D (6 bases). The germline V gene has CDR1 MNHEY and CDR2 SVGAGI. V lost 6 bases to trimming and J lost 5 bases, with 16 bases between them. The length of the CDR3 is 15 residues. In DNA, the CDR3 is TGTGCCAGCAGCCGGGGGCCGGCCGGGAATGAAAAACTGTTTTTT. It codes for CASSRGPAGNEKLFF.

This clone has just a few counts. This chain uses TRBV5-3 with TRBJ1-5; tentatively, D is TRBD1 (6 bases). TRBV5-3 is filed as an ORF, its function uncertain. V was shortened by 8 bases and J by 0 bases, with 12 bases between the two germline ends. The length of the CDR3 is 14 residues. CDR3 region: CARDSVFSNQPQHF. As DNA, the CDR3 is TGTGCCAGGGACAGTGTTTTTAGCAATCAGCCCCAGCATTTT.

V usage is TRBV29-1 and J usage is TRBJ2-7; D is unclear. Germline V gene lookup returns CDR1 SQVTM and CDR2 ANQGSEA. The length of the CDR3 is 14 residues. The V and J ends lost 4 bases and 1 base respectively, with 14 bases between them. CDR3 in DNA: TGCAGCGTTGTCGAACAGACCTCATCCTACGAGCAGTACTTC. This gives the protein CSVVEQTSSYEQYF.

The chain employs TRBV27 and TRBJ2-7; no clear D gene. With 3 bases removed from V and 3 bases from J, the gap between germline ends came to 9 bases. The germline CDR1 and CDR2 sequences are MNHEY and SMNVEV (reference sequence). This CDR3 is 13 amino acids long. DNA of the CDR3: TGTGCCAGCAGTTTGGCAGGAAACTACGAGCAGTACTTC. It yields the protein CASSLAGNYEQYF.

The chain is built from TRBV4-1 and TRBJ1-3; maybe TRBD1 (6 bases). Trimming cost V 1 base and J 6 bases, with 19 bases left between them. The CDR3 sequence is 17 residues long. Per the germline V gene, CDR1 is MGHRA and CDR2 is YSYEKL. The CDR3: CASSQGTGTTFTNTIYF. In DNA, the CDR3 is TGCGCCAGCAGCCAAGGGACCGGGACAACTTTCACAAACACCATATATTTT.

The chain couples TRBV9 to TRBJ1-1; no reliable D call. The CDR3 is 14 residues long. Trimming removed 4 bases at V and 1 base at J, with 11 bases between. Germline CDR1 reads SGDLS; CDR2 reads YYNGEE. The CDR3 DNA reads TGTGCCAGCAGCAAAACCGTCCAGAACACTGAAGCTTTCTTT. Its translation: CASSKTVQNTEAFF.

The chain has TRBV7-9 and TRBJ1-5, with 7 nucleotides matching TRBD1. Germline V gene data show CDR1 as SEHNR and CDR2 as FQNEAQ (reference sequence). V was pared by 9 bases and J by 0 bases, with 5 bases of the junction left unmatched. The CDR3 spans 14 residues. This CDR3 reads CASTGTASNQPQHF. The CDR3 DNA follows: TGTGCCAGTACCGGGACAGCTAGCAATCAGCCCCAGCATTTT.

V is TRBV10-3 and J is TRBJ2-1; a possible D gene is TRBD2 (5 bases). The germline V gene encodes CDR1 ENHRY and CDR2 SYGVKD. The V end was cut by 3 bases, the J end by 2 bases, with 11 bases between. The CDR3 runs to 15 residues. The CDR3 region has the DNA TGTGCCATCAGTGAAGGACTCCCCGCCTACAATGAGCAGTTCTTC. Protein sequence: CAISEGLPAYNEQFF.